This T cell receptor (beta chain) is from a study of cytomegalovirus exposure and HLA in healthy donors. For the study at large: An analysis done earlier identified 120 million or so unique TCR beta sequences from around 180 million T cells. Regarding the study as a whole: A few V segments could not be told apart, such as TRBV6-2 and TRBV6-3, and were left out.

In the PCR, 60 Vbeta and 13 Jbeta primers were used. Data came from immunoSEQ multiplex PCR; TCRdb stores just in-frame clones and leaves some out. The sample holds approximately 38,000 clones. Per the germline V gene, CDR1 is SGHRS and CDR2 is YFSETQ. The CDR3 totals 15 residues. In the case of this clone: Antigen unknown.

The material sequenced was PBMCs. This TCR came from a man in his forties in good health and CMV-seropositive. The rearrangement joins TRBV5-1 to TRBJ2-5; tentative D call: TRBD1 (6 bases). Gene TRBJ2-7 matches the end of the DNA better, so the J call may be wrong. This chain's CDR3 is CASRSSIGDTYEQYF. For the CDR3, the DNA is TGCGCCAGCAGGTCCAGCATCGGGGACACCTACGAGCAGTACTTC.